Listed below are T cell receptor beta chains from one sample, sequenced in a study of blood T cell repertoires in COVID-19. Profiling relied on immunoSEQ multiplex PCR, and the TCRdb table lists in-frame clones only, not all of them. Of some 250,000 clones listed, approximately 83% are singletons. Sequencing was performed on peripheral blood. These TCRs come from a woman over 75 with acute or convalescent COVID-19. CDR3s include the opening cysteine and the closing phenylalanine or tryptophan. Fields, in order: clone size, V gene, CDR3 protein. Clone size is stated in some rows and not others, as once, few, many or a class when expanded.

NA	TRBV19	CASSRQGRDTDTQYF
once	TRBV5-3	CARSIPRIDRLYGYTF
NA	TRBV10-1	CASSGSQRGYTGELFF
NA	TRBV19	CASSMTGSLSPLHF
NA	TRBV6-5	CASSYRRGADTQYF
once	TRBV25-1	CASSPLGETGKNEQFF
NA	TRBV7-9	CASSLRGGKDGYTF
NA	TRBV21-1	CASSSRSFASTDTQYF
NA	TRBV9	CASSVAPVQETQYF
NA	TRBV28	CASSLGGGAFGELFF
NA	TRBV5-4	CASSLGLVETQYF
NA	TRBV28	CASSLRGGFNYGYTF
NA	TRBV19	CASSRVGSFTHNEQFF
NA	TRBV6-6	CASSPQGTGNQPQHF
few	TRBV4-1	CASSPNEKGGKETQYF
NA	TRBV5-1	CASSFGQGVGYGYTF
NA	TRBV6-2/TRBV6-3	CASSYGGNGYTF
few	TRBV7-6	CASSFRGGGTGELFF
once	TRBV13	CASSETGGNYGYTF
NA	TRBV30	CAWTPGAGNTIYF
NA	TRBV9	CASSVAGSHQPQHF
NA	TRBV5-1	CASSNTGGAGVGELFF
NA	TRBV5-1	CASSPGTSGGLLLTDTQYF
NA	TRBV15	CATSRGSNLEGSPLHF
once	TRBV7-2	CASSLWTSGGAVQFF
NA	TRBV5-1	CASSLGETSYEKLFF
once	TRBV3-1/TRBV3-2	CASSPGLAGGGEQFF
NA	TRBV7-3	CASSPAGGRSGEQFF
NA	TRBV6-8	CASSSRDRVLYEQYF
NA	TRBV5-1	CASSLGLGVGYGYTF